This TCR beta chain comes out of a study of regulatory T cells in long-lasting Graves disease (dated by TCRdb to the early 2020s). General notes on the study: Antithyroid drugs had been taken for less than 3 months by newly diagnosed Graves' disease patients. Patients with persistent Graves' disease were compared with patients with newly diagnosed Graves' disease using TCR sequencing and RNA sequencing of peripheral blood. The study took place in China and was registered as a clinical trial. A total of around 35 samples underwent TCR sequencing: around 13 from persistent and 20 from newly diagnosed Graves' disease patients. Study-wide conclusions, independent of this receptor: Only peripheral blood was studied, because thyroid tissue, the primary lesion, was inaccessible. TRBV28, TRBJ1-2 and TRBJ2-5 were preferentially used in persistent disease, while TRBV20-1 and TRBJ2-1 were favored in newly diagnosed disease. Sequencing and analysis were restricted to the TCR beta chain. A larger number of public clonotypes was shared among persistent patients (under 3,000) than among newly diagnosed patients (around 970). Persistent Graves' disease patients showed lower TCR Shannon entropy and fewer highly expanded clones than newly diagnosed patients, suggesting clonal expansion. The authors acknowledged the small sample size as a limitation that may reduce accuracy.

This clonotype appeared once. No antigen is known for it. The input lacks base qualities; no much larger clone sits a single base away. A single read offers scant evidence. Library method: multiplex PCR. The instrument given in TCRdb is Illumina HiSeq 4000. TCR beta libraries were built with iRepertoire HTBI primers and Arm-PCR amplification of CDR3 regions. Gel purification was performed on PCR products prior to sequencing. The study's own analysis went as follows. Across samples, about 64 TRBV and 13 to 15 TRBJ segments were identified and used for gene usage analysis of CDR3 amino acid clonotypes. COPE and FqMerger were used to merge filtered high-quality paired reads into contigs. BLAST was used to align contigs to the IMGT TRBV, TRBD and TRBJ reference genes, and CDR3 was defined following IMGT. Any clonotype with a frequency above 0.1% was counted as a highly expanded clone. Shannon entropy was used to measure repertoire diversity, and the Gini coefficient was used to measure V-J evenness. Clonotypes shared by more than one individual were considered public. TCRdb's own reprocessing of the public reads used fastp at Q25 and MiXCR and kept productive beta chains. CDR3 protein duplicates are merged, each entry listing the most common genes and DNA. In this record, the V and J calls reflect TCRdb's handling and not the investigators' own analysis. This sample has more than 300,000 distinct CDR3 sequences in its table, and 15% of those were observed once. 22% of the sample goes to the ten largest clones.

The CDR3, from cysteine to phenylalanine, totals 14 residues. Of the read, only the CDR3 DNA is kept; its 42 bases are in frame from base 1. Trimming accounts for 3 bases at V and 2 bases at J, while the number of junction bases matched to no gene is 3. The germline V gene gives CDR1 as SGHDT and CDR2 as YYEEEE. The sample's time point label is to be understood as: newly diagnosed GD, antithyroid drugs for less than 3 months. For both TCR sequencing and RNA sequencing, RNA was extracted from PBMCs in TRIzol. The diagnosis of Graves' disease was made according to American Thyroid Association guidelines. Patients were recruited from an endocrinology department in Xi'an, China. From each patient, about 9.7 milliliters of peripheral blood was collected into an EDTA anticoagulant tube. Ficoll Paque Plus density gradient separation was used to isolate PBMCs, and no further T cell sorting was done. An Agilent 2100 Bioanalyzer and agarose gel were used to assess RNA quality, and a NanoDrop 2000 was used to measure RNA concentration.

The sample here was peripheral blood mononuclear cells (PBMCs), taken at new diagnosis, from a patient treated with antithyroid drugs. This sequence was found in a female donor with Graves disease. The sequence joins TRBV5-6 to TRBJ2-7; the junction holds 9 bases that match TRBD1. This receptor carries the CDR3 CASSSQGAAYEQYF. The bases are TGTGCCAGCAGCTCACAGGGGGCGGCCTACGAGCAGTACTTC.